The rows below give T cell receptor beta chains drawn from one sample of a study of human T cells and chemical hapten exposure. One entry per CDR3 protein results from TCRdb running MiXCR on the RACE reads. The sample shows 95,000 or so distinct CDR3 sequences, roughly an eighth of them seen only once. Here the sequenced sample was whole blood, taken in connection with sensitization to the hapten diphenylcyclopropenone (DPC). The receptor set was obtained from a woman in her 40s with alopecia areata. Some clones in this sample may be carry-over from other donors' samples. Each CDR3 is given with its conserved first and last residue.

14 | TRBV25-1 | CASSGGNQSYEQYF
16 | TRBV30 | CAWSLIRQAGNSPLHF
14 | TRBV7-7 | CASSLAGRTGELFF
15 | TRBV12-3/TRBV12-4 | CASTTLGGFTGELFF
14 | TRBV11-2 | CASSLVGPTGELFF
16 | TRBV4-3 | CASSPGGDRGYQPQHF
16 | TRBV11-3 | CASSLGGSGSYNEQFF
15 | TRBV2 | CASSETLSGANVLTF
16 | TRBV28 | CASSALWGDRRNEQFF
17 | TRBV20-1 | CSARAPSGQGAAGELFF
12 | TRBV6-2/TRBV6-3 | CASRGQNYEQYF
14 | TRBV6-5 | CASSNRGNNSPLHF
15 | TRBV28 | CASRSGGGLYNEQFF
10 | TRBV6-6 | CASSYNDYTF
12 | TRBV27 | CASSLLGREQYF
15 | TRBV2 | CASSLAGAYGETQYF
14 | TRBV7-9 | CASSAAPQNYGYTF
14 | TRBV6-5 | CAATKRGLGYEQYF
13 | TRBV7-2 | CATLWAPQETQYF
14 | TRBV7-9 | CASSFYAGANVLTF